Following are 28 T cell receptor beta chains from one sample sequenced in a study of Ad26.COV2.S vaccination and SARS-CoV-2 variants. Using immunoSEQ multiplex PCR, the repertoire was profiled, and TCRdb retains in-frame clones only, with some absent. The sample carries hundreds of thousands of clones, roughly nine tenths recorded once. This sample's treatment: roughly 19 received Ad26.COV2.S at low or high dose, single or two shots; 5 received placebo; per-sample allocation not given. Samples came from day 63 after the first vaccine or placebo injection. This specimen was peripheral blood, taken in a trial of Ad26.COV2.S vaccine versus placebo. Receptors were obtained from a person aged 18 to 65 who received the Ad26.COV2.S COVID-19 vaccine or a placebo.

CDR3 coding DNA: TGTGCCAGCGGGAGTCGTTCCTACAATGAGCAGTTCTTC. Amino acids: CASGSRSYNEQFF. J is TRBJ2-1 and V is TRBV2; maybe TRBD2 (5 bases). Deletions cut 8 bases from V and 1 base from J, with 9 bases between. The CDR3 loop spans 13 amino acids. In germline, CDR1 is SNHLY, CDR2 FYNNEI.

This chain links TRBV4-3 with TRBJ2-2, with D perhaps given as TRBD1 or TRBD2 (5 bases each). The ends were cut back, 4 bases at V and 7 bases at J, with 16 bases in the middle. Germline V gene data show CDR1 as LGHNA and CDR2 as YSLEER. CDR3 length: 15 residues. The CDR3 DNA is TGCGCCAGCAGCCCCCTAGTGGGGGAGATCGGGGAGCTGTTTTTT. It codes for CASSPLVGEIGELFF.

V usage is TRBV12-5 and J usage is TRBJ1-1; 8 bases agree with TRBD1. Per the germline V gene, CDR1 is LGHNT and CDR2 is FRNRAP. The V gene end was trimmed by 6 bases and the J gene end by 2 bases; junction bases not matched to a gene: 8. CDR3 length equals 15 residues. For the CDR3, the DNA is TGTGCTAGTGGCCGCCGACAGGGGCGTAACACTGAAGCTTTCTTT. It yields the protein CASGRRQGRNTEAFF.

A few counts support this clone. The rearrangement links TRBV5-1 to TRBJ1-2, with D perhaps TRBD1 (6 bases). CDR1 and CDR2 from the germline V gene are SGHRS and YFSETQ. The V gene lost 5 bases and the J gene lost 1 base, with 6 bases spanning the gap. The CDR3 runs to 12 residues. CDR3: CASRDSNYGYTF. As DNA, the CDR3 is TGCGCCAGCAGGGACAGTAACTATGGCTACACCTTC.

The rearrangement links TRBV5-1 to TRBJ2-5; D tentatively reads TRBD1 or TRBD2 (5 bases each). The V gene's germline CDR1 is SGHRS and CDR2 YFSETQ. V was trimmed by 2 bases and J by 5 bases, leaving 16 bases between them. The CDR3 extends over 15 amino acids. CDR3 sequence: CASSFGTQIRETQYF. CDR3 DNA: TGCGCCAGCAGCTTTGGGACCCAGATACGGGAGACCCAGTACTTC.

CDR3 sequence reads: CASSYSSGNYGYTF. DNA for the CDR3: TGTGCCAGCAGTTACTCATCAGGGAACTATGGCTACACCTTC. The chain links TRBV6-5 to TRBJ1-2; the D gene is possibly TRBD1 (5 bases). The CDR3 extends over 14 amino acids. V was cut by 0 bases and J by 2 bases, with 7 bases left in between. Germline lookup yields CDR1 MNHEY and CDR2 SVGAGI.

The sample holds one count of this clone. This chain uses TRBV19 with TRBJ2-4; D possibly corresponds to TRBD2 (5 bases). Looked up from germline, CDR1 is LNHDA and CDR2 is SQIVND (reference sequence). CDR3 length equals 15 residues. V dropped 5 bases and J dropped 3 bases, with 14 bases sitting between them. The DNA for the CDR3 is TGTGCCAGTAGTCCCTTGGGAGTGGGCAAAAACATTCAGTACTTC. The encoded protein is CASSPLGVGKNIQYF.

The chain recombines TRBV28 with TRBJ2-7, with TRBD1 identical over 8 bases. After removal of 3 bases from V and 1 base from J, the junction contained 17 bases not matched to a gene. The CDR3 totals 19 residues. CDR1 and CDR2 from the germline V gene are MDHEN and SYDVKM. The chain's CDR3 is CASSFEGGAGTGDSYEQYF. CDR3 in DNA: TGTGCCAGCAGTTTTGAGGGGGGCGCCGGGACAGGTGATTCCTACGAGCAGTACTTC.

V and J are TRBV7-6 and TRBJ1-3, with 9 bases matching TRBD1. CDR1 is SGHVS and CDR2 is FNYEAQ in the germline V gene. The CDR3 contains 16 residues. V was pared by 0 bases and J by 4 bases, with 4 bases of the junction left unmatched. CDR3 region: CASSLAPGQGGNTIYF. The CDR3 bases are TGTGCCAGCAGCTTAGCACCGGGACAGGGCGGAAACACCATATATTTT.

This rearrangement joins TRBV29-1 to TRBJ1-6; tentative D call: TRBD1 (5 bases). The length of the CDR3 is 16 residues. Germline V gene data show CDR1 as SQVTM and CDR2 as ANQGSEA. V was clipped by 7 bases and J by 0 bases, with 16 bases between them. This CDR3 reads CSDTGPPSSYNSPLHF. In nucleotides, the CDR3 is TGCAGCGATACGGGACCCCCGAGCTCCTATAATTCACCCCTCCACTTT.

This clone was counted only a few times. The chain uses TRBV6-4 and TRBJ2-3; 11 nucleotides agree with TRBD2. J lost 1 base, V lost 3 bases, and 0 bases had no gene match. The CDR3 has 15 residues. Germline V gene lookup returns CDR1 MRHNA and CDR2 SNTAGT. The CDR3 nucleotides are TGTGCCAGCAGTGAGACTAGCGGGGGCACAGATACGCAGTATTTT. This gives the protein CASSETSGGTDTQYF.

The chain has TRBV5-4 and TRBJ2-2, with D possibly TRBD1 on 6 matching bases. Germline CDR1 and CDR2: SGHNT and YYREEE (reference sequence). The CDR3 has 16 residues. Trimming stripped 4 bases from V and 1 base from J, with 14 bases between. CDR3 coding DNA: TGTGCCAGCAGCCCACAGGGAGTAAAGAACACCGGGGAGCTGTTTTTT. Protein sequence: CASSPQGVKNTGELFF.

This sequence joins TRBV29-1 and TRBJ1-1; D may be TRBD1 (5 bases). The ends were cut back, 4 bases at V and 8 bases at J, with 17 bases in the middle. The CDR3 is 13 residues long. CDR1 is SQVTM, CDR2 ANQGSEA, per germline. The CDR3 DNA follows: TGCAGCGTTGGCCGGCAGGGAGGGTTCGAAGCTTTCTTT. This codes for CSVGRQGGFEAFF.

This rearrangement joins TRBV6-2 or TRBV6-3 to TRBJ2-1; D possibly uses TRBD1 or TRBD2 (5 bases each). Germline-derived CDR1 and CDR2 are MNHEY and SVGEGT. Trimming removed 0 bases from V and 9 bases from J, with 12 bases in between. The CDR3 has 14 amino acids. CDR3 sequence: CASSYSRIGGEQFF. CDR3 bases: TGTGCCAGCAGTTACTCGCGGATTGGGGGTGAGCAGTTCTTC.

DNA for the CDR3: TGTGCCAGCGTCGAGGATGAAAAACTGTTTTTT. Translation gives CASVEDEKLFF. The rearrangement joins TRBV6-1 to TRBJ1-4; the D is unclear. Trimming took 8 bases from V and 6 from J, leaving 7 bases between them. Germline V gene lookup returns CDR1 MNHNS and CDR2 SASEGT. The CDR3 runs 11 residues.

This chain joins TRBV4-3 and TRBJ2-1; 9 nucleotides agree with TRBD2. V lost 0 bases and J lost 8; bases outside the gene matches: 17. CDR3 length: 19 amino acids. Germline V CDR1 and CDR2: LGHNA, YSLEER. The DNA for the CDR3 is TGCGCCAGCAGCCAAGATCTTGTTCTGACGAGGACTAGCGTCGATGAGCAGTTCTTC. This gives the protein CASSQDLVLTRTSVDEQFF.

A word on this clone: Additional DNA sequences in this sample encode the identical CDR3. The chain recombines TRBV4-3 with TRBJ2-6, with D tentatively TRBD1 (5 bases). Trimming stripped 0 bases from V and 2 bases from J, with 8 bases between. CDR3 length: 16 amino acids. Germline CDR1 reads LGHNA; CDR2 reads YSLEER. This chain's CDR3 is CASSQDPGTGANVLTF. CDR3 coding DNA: TGCGCCAGCAGCCAAGATCCAGGGACTGGGGCCAACGTCCTGACTTTC.

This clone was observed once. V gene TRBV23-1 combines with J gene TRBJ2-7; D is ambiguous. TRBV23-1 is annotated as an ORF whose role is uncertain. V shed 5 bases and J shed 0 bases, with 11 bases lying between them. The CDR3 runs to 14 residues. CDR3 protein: CASSRVLDSYEQYF. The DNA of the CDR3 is TGCGCCAGCAGTAGGGTCCTCGACTCCTACGAGCAGTACTTC.

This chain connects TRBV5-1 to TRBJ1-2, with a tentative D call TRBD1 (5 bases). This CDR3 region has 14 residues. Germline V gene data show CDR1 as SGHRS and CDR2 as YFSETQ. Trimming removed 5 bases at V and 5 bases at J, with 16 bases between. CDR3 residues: CASRSEGLRYGYTF. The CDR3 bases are TGCGCCAGCAGGTCGGAGGGGCTAAGGTATGGCTACACCTTC. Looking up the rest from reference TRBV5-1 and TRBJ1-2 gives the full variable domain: KAGVTQTPRYLIKTRGQQVTLSCSPISGHRSVSWYQQTPGQGLQFLFEYFSETQRNKGNFPGRFSGRQFSNSRSEMNVSTLELGDSALYLCASRSEGLRYGYTFGSGTRLTVV.

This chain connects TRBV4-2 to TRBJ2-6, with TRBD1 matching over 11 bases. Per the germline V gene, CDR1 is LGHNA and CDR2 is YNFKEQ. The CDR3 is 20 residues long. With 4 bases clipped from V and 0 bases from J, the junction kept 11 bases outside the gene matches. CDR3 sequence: CASSLRWTGGLRSGANVLTF. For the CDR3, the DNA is TGTGCCAGCAGCCTCCGATGGACAGGGGGCTTACGCTCTGGGGCCAACGTCCTGACTTTC.

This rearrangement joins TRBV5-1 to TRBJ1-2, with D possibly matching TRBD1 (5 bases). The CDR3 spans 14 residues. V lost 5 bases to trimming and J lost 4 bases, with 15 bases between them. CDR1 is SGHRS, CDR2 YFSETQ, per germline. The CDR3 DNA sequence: TGCGCCAGCAGATACGGGGGAGGGCGCTATGGCTACACCTTC. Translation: CASRYGGGRYGYTF.

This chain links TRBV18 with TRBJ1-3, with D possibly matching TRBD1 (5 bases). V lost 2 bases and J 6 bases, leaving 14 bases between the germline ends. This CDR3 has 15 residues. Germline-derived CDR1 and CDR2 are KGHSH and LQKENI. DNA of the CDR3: TGTGCCAGCTCACCAATGCAGACAGCCGAAAACACCATATATTTT. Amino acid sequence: CASSPMQTAENTIYF. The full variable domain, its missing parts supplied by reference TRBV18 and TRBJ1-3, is NAGVMQNPRHLVRRRGQEARLRCSPMKGHSHVYWYRQLPEEGLKFMVYLQKENIIDESGMPKERFSAEFPKEGPSILRIQQVVRGDSAAYFCASSPMQTAENTIYFGEGSWLTVV.

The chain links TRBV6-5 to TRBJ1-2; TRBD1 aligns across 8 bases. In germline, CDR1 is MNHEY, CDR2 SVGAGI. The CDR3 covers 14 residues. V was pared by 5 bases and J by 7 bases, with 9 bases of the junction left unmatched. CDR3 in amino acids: CASSRMTDRGGYTF. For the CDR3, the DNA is TGTGCCAGCAGTCGGATGACCGACAGGGGTGGCTACACCTTC.

CDR3: CASSQSSGRAWVVAYNEQFF. The CDR3 DNA reads as TGTGCCAGCAGCCAATCTAGCGGGAGGGCATGGGTGGTGGCCTACAATGAGCAGTTCTTC. The chain uses TRBV14 and TRBJ2-1; TRBD2 agrees at 12 bases. Germline assignment: CDR1 SGHDN and CDR2 FVKESK. V was clipped by 2 bases and J by 2 bases; unmatched bases: 13. The CDR3 extends over 20 amino acids.

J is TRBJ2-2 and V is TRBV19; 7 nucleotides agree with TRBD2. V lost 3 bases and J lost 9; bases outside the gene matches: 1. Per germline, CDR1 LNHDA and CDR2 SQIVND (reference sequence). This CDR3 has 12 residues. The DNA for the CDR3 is TGTGCCAGTAGTATCGGGGGGAGGGAGCTGTTTTTT. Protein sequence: CASSIGGRELFF.

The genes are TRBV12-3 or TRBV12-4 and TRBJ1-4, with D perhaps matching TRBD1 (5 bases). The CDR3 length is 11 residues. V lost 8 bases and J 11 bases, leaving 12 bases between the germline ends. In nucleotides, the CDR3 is TGTGCCAGCTCAGGGAGTGTGAAACTGTTTTTT. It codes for CASSGSVKLFF.

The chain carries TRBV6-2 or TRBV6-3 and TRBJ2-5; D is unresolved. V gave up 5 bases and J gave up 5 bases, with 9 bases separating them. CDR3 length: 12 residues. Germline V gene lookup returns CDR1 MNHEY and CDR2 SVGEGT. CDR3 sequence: CASSRRLETQYF. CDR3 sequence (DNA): TGTGCCAGCAGTCGTAGGTTGGAGACCCAGTACTTC.

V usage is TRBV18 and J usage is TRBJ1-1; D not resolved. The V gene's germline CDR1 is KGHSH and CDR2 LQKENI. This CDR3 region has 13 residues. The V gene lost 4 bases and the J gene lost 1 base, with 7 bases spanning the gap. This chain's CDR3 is CASSLSGNTEAFF. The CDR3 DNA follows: TGTGCCAGCTCACTTTCAGGGAACACTGAAGCTTTCTTT.